The sequence of this TCR beta chain was determined in a study of blood T cell repertoires in COVID-19. V lost 0 bases to trimming and J lost 2 bases, with 10 bases between them. The germline gives CDR1 LGHNA, CDR2 YSLEER. CDR3 size: 15 residues. TCRdb's table, derived via immunoSEQ multiplex PCR, lists solely in-frame clones and lacks some. This table holds about 270,000 clones, 86% found once. This sequence originates from a woman in her 70s with COVID-19, enrolled during active disease. Sequencing used peripheral blood. The V call is TRBV4-3, the J call TRBJ2-5; no clear D. The CDR3 nucleotides read TGCGCCAGCAGCCAAGATCTCCTAATTCAAGAGACCCAGTACTTC. It translates to CASSQDLLIQETQYF.